This T cell receptor beta chain originates from a study of T cell responses to AZD1222 COVID-19 vaccine. The CDR3 length is 16 residues. Trimming removed 5 bases at V and 0 bases at J, with 14 bases between. In germline, CDR1 is SGHVS, CDR2 FNYEAQ. Of note for this clone: The target antigen is unknown.

Measured with immunoSEQ multiplex PCR; TCRdb has only the in-frame clones, and not every one. This sample has some 110,000 clones; about nine tenths occur once, and the top ten carry 5% to 6%. General study results and limits: The donor group comprised mostly white British people and more females; the analysis possibly underestimated clonal diversity.

The sample in question was peripheral blood, obtained on day 0 of AZD1222 vaccination. The rearrangement joins TRBV7-6 to TRBJ1-3, with D maybe TRBD1 (6 bases). This receptor was identified in an adult in good health. The CDR3 sequence is CASSQRGGSSGNTIYF. The CDR3 DNA reads as TGTGCCAGCAGCCAACGAGGGGGGAGCTCTGGAAACACCATATATTTT.